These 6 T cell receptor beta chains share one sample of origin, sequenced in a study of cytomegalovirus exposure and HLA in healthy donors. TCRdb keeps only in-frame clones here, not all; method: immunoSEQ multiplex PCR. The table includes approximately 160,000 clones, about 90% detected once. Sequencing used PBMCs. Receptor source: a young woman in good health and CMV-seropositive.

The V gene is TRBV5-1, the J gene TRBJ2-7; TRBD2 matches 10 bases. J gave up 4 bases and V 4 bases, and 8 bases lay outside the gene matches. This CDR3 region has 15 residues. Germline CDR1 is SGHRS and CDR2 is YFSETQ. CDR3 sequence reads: CASSPDTSGVYEQYF. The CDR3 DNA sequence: TGCGCCAGCAGCCCGGACACTAGCGGGGTATACGAGCAGTACTTC.

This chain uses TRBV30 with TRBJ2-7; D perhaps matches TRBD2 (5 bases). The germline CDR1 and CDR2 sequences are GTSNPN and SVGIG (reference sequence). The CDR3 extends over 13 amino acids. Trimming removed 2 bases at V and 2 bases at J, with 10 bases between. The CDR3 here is CAWSPGNAYEQYF. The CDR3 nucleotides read TGTGCCTGGAGTCCGGGGAATGCCTACGAGCAGTACTTC.

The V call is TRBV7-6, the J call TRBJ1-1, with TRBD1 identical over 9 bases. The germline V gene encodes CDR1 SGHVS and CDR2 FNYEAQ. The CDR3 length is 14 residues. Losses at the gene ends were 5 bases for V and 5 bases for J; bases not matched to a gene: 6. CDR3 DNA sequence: TGTGCCAGCAGCCCGGGGACAGGGCGGACTGAAGCTTTCTTT. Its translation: CASSPGTGRTEAFF.

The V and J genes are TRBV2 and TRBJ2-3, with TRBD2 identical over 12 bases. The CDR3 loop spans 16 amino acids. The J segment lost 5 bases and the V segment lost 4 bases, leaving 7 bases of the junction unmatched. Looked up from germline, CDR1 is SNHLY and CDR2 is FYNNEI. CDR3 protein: CASSALASGGVDTQYF. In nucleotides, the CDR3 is TGTGCCAGCAGTGCTCTCGCTAGCGGGGGGGTAGATACGCAGTATTTT.

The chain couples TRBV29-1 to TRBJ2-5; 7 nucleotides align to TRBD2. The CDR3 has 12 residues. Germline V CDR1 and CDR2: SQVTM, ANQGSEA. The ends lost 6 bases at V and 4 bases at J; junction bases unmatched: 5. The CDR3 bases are TGCAGCGTGAAACGCGGGGGAGAGACCCAGTACTTC. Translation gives CSVKRGGETQYF.

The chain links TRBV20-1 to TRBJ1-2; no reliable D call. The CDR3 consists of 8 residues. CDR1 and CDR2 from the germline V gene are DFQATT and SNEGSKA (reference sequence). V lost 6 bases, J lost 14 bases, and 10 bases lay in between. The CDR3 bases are TGCAGTGCCTACGGGGATACCTTC. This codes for CSAYGDTF.